The entry below gives a single TCR beta chain sequence along with its context. This entry is derived from a study of T cell changes during pregnancy in multiple sclerosis. The V segment lost 2 bases and the J segment 4 bases; nucleotides outside the gene matches: 4. Per germline, CDR1 MNHEY and CDR2 SMNVEV (reference sequence). The CDR3 length is 14 residues. Profiling relied on immunoSEQ multiplex PCR, and the TCRdb table lists in-frame clones only, not all of them. In the table there are 20,000 to 25,000 clones, roughly nine tenths of which are singletons. Sample: CD8+ T cells from peripheral blood mononuclear cells, taken after pregnancy. The chain recombines TRBV27 with TRBJ2-7, with 8 bases fitting TRBD1. The sequence derives from a female donor with multiple sclerosis, enrolled in a pregnancy study. The CDR3 sequence is CASSLQGALYEQYF. Written as DNA, the CDR3 is TGTGCCAGCAGTTTACAGGGGGCTCTTTACGAGCAGTACTTC.